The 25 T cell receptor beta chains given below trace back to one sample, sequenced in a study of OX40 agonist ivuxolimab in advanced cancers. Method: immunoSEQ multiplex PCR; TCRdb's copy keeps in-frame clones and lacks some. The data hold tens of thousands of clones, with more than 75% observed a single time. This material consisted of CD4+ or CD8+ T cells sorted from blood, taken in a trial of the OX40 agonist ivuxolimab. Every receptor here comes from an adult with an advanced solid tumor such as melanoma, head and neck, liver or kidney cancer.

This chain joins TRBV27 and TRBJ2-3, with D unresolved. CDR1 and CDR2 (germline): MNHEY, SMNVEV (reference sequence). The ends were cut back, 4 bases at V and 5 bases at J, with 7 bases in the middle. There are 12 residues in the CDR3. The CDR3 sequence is CASSSFQDTQYF. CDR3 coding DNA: TGTGCCAGCAGTTCGTTTCAAGATACGCAGTATTTT.

CDR3 DNA: TGTGCCAGCAGCCCGGGGGGGGGCTCCACCACCTTC. Amino acid sequence: CASSPGGGSTTF. V and J are TRBV7-8 and TRBJ1-2, with a possible D match to TRBD1 (6 bases). V lost 5 bases, J lost 13 bases, and 17 bases lay in between. This CDR3 region has 12 residues. CDR1 and CDR2 (germline): SGHVS, FQNEAQ.

CDR3 coding DNA: TGTGCCAGCAGCAAGGTTGGCGGGGAGCTGTTTTTT. Its protein is CASSKVGGELFF. This sequence joins TRBV9 and TRBJ2-2; D remains ambiguous. The length of the CDR3 is 12 residues. Germline CDR1 is SGDLS and CDR2 is YYNGEE. Trimming removed 4 bases at V and 7 bases at J, with 8 bases between.

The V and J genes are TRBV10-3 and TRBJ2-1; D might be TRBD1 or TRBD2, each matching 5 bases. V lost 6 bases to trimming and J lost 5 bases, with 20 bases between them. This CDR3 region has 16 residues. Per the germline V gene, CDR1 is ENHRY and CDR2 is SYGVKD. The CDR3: CAIRPSRAGPNNEQFF. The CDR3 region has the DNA TGTGCCATCAGACCTAGCAGGGCAGGTCCAAACAATGAGCAGTTCTTC.

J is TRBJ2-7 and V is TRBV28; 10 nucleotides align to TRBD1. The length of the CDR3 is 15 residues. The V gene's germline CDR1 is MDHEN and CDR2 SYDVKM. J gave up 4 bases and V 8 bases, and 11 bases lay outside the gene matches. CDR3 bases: TGTGCCAGCCTTCCGAGGGGGACAGGGGTTTACGAGCAGTACTTC. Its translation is CASLPRGTGVYEQYF.

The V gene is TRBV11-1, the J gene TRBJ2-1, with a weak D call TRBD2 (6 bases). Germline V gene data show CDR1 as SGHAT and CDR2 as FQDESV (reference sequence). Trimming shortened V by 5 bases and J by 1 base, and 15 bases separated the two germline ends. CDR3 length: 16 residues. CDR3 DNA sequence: TGTGCCAGCAGCCCCCTTGGTGGGGGGTCCTACAATGAGCAGTTCTTC. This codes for CASSPLGGGSYNEQFF.

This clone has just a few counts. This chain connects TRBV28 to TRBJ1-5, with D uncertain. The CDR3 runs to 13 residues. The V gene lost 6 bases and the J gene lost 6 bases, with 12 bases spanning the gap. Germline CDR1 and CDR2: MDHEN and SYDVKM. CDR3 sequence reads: CASRPLGSQPQHF. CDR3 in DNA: TGTGCCAGCAGGCCCCTCGGGAGTCAGCCCCAGCATTTT.

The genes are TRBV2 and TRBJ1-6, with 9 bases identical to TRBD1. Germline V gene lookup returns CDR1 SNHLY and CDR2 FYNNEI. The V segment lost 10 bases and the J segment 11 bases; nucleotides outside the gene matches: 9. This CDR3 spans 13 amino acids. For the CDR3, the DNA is TGTGCCACCCGGGGACAGGGAAGAGCACCCCTCCACTTT. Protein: CATRGQGRAPLHF.

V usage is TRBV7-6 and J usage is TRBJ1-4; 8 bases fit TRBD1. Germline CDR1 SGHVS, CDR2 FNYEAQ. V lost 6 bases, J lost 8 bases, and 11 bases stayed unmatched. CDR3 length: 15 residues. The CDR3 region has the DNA TGTGCCAGCAGTCAGTCCGGACAGGGATGGGAAAAACTGTTTTTT. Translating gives CASSQSGQGWEKLFF.

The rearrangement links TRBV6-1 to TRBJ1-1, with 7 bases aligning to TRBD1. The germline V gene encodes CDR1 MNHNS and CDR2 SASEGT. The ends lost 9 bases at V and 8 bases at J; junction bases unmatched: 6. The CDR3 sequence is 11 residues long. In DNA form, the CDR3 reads TGTGCCAGTGAACAGGGGAAAGAAGCTTTCTTT. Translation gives CASEQGKEAFF.

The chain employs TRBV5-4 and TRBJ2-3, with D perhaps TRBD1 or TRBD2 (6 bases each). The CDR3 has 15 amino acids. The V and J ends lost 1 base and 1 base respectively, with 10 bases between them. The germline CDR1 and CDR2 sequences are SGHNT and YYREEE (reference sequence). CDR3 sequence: CASSLNGGRTDTQYF. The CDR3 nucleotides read TGTGCCAGCAGCTTGAATGGGGGGCGCACAGATACGCAGTATTTT.

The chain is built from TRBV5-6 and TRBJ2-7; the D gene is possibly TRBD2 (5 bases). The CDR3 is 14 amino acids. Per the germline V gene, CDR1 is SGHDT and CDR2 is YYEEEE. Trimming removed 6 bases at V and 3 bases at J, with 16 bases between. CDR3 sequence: CASIEAGLSYEQYF. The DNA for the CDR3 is TGTGCCAGCATCGAGGCGGGCTTAAGCTACGAGCAGTACTTC.

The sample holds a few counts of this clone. CDR3 bases: TGTGCCAGCAGCCAAAAGGTGGGACACAATGAGCAGTTCTTC. Protein: CASSQKVGHNEQFF. V gene TRBV14 combines with J gene TRBJ2-1; either TRBD1 or TRBD2 may fit D (5 bases each). Trimming shortened V by 2 bases and J by 5 bases, and 10 bases separated the two germline ends. The length of the CDR3 is 14 residues. CDR1 SGHDN and CDR2 FVKESK come from the germline V gene.

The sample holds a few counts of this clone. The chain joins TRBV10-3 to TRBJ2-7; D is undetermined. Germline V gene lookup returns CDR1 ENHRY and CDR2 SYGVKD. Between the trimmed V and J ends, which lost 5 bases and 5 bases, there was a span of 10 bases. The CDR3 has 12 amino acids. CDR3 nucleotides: TGTGCCATCAGTCTCCAGGCTGACGAGCAGTACTTC. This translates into CAISLQADEQYF.

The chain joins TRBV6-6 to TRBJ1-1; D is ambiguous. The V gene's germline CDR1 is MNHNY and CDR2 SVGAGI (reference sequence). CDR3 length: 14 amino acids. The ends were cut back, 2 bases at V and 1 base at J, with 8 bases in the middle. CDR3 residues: CASSYGPPNTEAFF. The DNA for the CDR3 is TGTGCCAGCAGTTACGGGCCGCCGAACACTGAAGCTTTCTTT.

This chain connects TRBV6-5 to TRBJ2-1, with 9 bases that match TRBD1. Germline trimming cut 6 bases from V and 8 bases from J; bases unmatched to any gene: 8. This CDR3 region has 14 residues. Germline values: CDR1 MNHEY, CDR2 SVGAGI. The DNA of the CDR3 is TGTGCCAGCAGGATGGACAGGGGTAGGGATGAGCAGTTCTTC. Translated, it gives CASRMDRGRDEQFF.

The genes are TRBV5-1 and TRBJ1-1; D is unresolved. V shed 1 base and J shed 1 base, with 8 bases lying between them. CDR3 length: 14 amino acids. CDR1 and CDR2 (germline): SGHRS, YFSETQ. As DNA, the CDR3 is TGCGCCAGCAGCTTGTCTGCCTCGAACACTGAAGCTTTCTTT. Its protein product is CASSLSASNTEAFF.

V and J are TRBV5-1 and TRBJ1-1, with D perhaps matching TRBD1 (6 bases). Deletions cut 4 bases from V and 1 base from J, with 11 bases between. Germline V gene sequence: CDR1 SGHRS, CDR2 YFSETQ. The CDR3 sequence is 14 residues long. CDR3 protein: CASSPGAANTEAFF. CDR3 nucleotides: TGCGCCAGCAGCCCGGGGGCGGCGAACACTGAAGCTTTCTTT.

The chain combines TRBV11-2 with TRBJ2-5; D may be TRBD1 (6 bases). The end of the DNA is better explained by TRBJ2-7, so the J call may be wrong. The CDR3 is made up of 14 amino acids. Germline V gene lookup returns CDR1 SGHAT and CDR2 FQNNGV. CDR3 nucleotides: TGTGCCAGCAGCTTAGCCCAGGGGATCGGCGAGCAGTACTTC. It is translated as CASSLAQGIGEQYF.

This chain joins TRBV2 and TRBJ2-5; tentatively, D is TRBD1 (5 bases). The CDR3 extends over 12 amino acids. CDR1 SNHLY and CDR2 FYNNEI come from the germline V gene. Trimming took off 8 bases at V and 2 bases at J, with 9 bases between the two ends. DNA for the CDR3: TGTGCCAGCGGGGCAGGACAAGAGACCCAGTACTTC. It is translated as CASGAGQETQYF.

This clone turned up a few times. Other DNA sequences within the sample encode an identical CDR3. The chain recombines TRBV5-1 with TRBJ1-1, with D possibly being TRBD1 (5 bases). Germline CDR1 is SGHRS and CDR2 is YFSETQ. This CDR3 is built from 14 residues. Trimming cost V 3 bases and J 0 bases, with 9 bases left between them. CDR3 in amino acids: CASSSRQMNTEAFF. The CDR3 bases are TGCGCCAGCAGCTCCAGACAGATGAACACTGAAGCTTTCTTT.

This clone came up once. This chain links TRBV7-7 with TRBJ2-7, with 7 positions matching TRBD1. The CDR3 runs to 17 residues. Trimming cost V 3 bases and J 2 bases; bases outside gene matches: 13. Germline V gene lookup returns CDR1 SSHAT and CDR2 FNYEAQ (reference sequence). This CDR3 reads CASSLFVFGTAPYEQYF. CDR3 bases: TGTGCCAGCAGCTTGTTCGTTTTTGGGACAGCCCCCTACGAGCAGTACTTC.

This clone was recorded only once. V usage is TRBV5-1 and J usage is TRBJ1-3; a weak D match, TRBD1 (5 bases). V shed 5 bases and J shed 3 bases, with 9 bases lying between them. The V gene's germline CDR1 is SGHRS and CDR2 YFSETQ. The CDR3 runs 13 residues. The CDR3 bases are TGCGCCAGCAGGGGGACTGTTGGAAACACCATATATTTT. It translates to CASRGTVGNTIYF.

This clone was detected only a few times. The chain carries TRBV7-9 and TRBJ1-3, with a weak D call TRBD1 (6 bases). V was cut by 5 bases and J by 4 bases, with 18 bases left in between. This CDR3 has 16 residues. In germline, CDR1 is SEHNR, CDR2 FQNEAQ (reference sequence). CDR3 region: CASSARGGRIGNTIYF. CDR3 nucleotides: TGTGCCAGCAGCGCCCGCGGGGGCAGGATCGGAAACACCATATATTTT.

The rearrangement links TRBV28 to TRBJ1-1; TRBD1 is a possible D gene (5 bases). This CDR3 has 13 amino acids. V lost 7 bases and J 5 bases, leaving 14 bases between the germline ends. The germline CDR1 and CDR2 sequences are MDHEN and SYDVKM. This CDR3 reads CASTPGGKTEAFF. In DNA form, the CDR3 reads TGTGCCAGCACCCCCGGGGGAAAAACTGAAGCTTTCTTT.